Below, 6 T cell receptor beta chains from the same sample are listed, as sequenced in a study of T cell responses to AZD1222 COVID-19 vaccine. This table comes from immunoSEQ multiplex PCR, and its TCRdb copy is limited to in-frame clones, with some not included. Among approximately 45,000 clones, approximately 88% were seen once, and the ten largest hold roughly 25%. The sample here was peripheral blood, taken 28 days after the second AZD1222 dose. The source is an adult who received the AZD1222 COVID-19 vaccine.

The DNA of the CDR3 is TGTGCCAGCTCACCACCGGGACAGGGGACCACCGGGGAGCTGTTTTTT. It is translated as CASSPPGQGTTGELFF. V and J are TRBV18 and TRBJ2-2; 10 bases agree with TRBD1. Germline assignment: CDR1 KGHSH and CDR2 LQKENI. J lost 4 bases, V lost 0 bases, and 2 bases had no gene match. The CDR3 sequence is 16 residues long.

The chain couples TRBV2 to TRBJ2-1; D is perhaps TRBD1 (6 bases). The CDR3 has 11 amino acids. From germline, CDR1 is SNHLY and CDR2 FYNNEI. Between the trimmed V and J ends, which lost 11 bases and 6 bases, there was a span of 11 bases. CDR3 loop: CAQQGLNEQFF. The CDR3 region has the DNA TGTGCCCAACAGGGTCTCAATGAGCAGTTCTTC.

This clone was detected once. V usage is TRBV18 and J usage is TRBJ1-4; the D gene is possibly TRBD1 (5 bases). The ends were cut back, 2 bases at V and 13 bases at J, with 17 bases in the middle. The V gene's germline CDR1 is KGHSH and CDR2 LQKENI. This CDR3 has 14 residues. DNA of the CDR3: TGTGCCAGCTCACCAAGCCAGGGCCACGGAGTACTGTTTTTT. Protein product: CASSPSQGHGVLFF.

The CDR3 is CASSQGTSGPEQFF. In DNA, the CDR3 is TGTGCCAGCTCACAAGGGACTAGCGGGCCAGAGCAGTTCTTC. The chain combines TRBV18 with TRBJ2-1; 12 positions match TRBD2. The CDR3 loop spans 14 amino acids. Germline lookup yields CDR1 KGHSH and CDR2 LQKENI. V lost 4 bases to trimming and J lost 10 bases; unmatched junction nucleotides: 5.

This clone was seen once. This chain uses TRBV6-6 with TRBJ1-5; 10 bases fit TRBD1. The V and J ends lost 6 bases and 6 bases, in that order; junction bases with no gene match: 8. The V gene's germline CDR1 is MNHNY and CDR2 SVGAGI (reference sequence). The CDR3 covers 15 residues. The CDR3 DNA sequence: TGTGCCAGCAGACCGACAGGGGGCGGGGGTCAGCCCCAGCATTTT. Residues: CASRPTGGGGQPQHF.

This sequence joins TRBV7-2 and TRBJ2-7; TRBD1 agrees at 7 bases. Germline V gene data show CDR1 as SGHTA and CDR2 as FQGNSA. V lost 5 bases to trimming and J lost 6 bases; unmatched junction nucleotides: 10. The CDR3 sequence is 14 residues long. CDR3 region: CASSAGTAFSEQYF. The CDR3 DNA reads as TGTGCCAGCAGCGCCGGGACAGCATTTTCCGAGCAGTACTTC.